The rows below give T cell receptor beta chains drawn from one sample of a study of PD-1 blockade in classical Hodgkin lymphoma. The table came from immunoSEQ multiplex PCR; TCRdb's copy has only in-frame clones and leaves some out. This sample has about 86,000 clones, with 89% found just once. The sequencing here drew on peripheral blood mononuclear cells (PBMCs), taken before the second cycle of nivolumab. Every receptor here comes from a human donor with classical Hodgkin lymphoma. Both conserved end residues are part of each CDR3. D genes are given only for firm matches.

J gene: TRBJ1-1; D gene: -; CDR3 length: 14; V gene: TRBV11-2; CDR3 protein: CASSSSSGTGEAFF
J gene: TRBJ2-7; D gene: -; CDR3 length: 12; V gene: TRBV19; CDR3 protein: CASSIVRGEQYF
J gene: TRBJ1-1; D gene: -; CDR3 length: 14; V gene: TRBV19; CDR3 protein: CASSIAGGYAEAFF
J gene: TRBJ1-5; D gene: -; CDR3 length: 13; V gene: TRBV6-1; CDR3 protein: CATRREGNQPQHF
J gene: TRBJ2-7; D gene: -; CDR3 length: 15; V gene: TRBV5-1; CDR3 protein: CASQIEVGASYEQYF
J gene: TRBJ2-1; D gene: TRBD2; CDR3 length: 17; V gene: TRBV2; CDR3 protein: CASSDGTSGRGRNEQFF
J gene: TRBJ1-2; D gene: TRBD1; CDR3 length: 15; V gene: TRBV28; CDR3 protein: CASSFRTGGRSGYTF
J gene: TRBJ1-1; D gene: TRBD1; CDR3 length: 14; V gene: TRBV6-5; CDR3 protein: CASSLGQDRTEAFF
J gene: TRBJ2-3; D gene: TRBD2; CDR3 length: 19; V gene: TRBV5-1; CDR3 protein: CASRLGLAGTSYSTDTQYF
J gene: TRBJ2-3; D gene: TRBD1; CDR3 length: 18; V gene: TRBV9; CDR3 protein: CASSVGRSGGGSTDTQYF
J gene: TRBJ1-2; D gene: TRBD1; CDR3 length: 12; V gene: TRBV28; CDR3 protein: CASSLGQYGYTF
J gene: TRBJ2-1; D gene: TRBD1; CDR3 length: 13; V gene: TRBV30; CDR3 protein: CAWRRRGQGEQFF
J gene: TRBJ2-7; D gene: TRBD1; CDR3 length: 14; V gene: TRBV7-9; CDR3 protein: CASSLVGQGAEQYF
J gene: TRBJ1-1; D gene: TRBD1; CDR3 length: 16; V gene: TRBV4-2; CDR3 protein: CASSQGGGRAGTEAFF
J gene: TRBJ1-5; D gene: -; CDR3 length: 16; V gene: TRBV28; CDR3 protein: CASSTGPKVSNQPQHF
J gene: TRBJ1-4; D gene: -; CDR3 length: 14; V gene: TRBV5-6; CDR3 protein: CASSTRAFNEKLFF
J gene: TRBJ1-5; D gene: -; CDR3 length: 12; V gene: TRBV7-9; CDR3 protein: CASSLGIQPQHF
J gene: TRBJ2-5; D gene: TRBD2; CDR3 length: 16; V gene: TRBV6-4; CDR3 protein: CASSGSSGGKEETQYF
J gene: TRBJ2-7; D gene: TRBD1; CDR3 length: 15; V gene: TRBV6-1; CDR3 protein: CASSHPGQGAYEQYF
J gene: TRBJ2-7; D gene: TRBD1; CDR3 length: 14; V gene: TRBV27; CDR3 protein: CASSYAGGVYEQYF
J gene: TRBJ1-5; D gene: -; CDR3 length: 15; V gene: TRBV6-5; CDR3 protein: CASSLKFQGSQPQHF
J gene: TRBJ1-4; D gene: TRBD1; CDR3 length: 15; V gene: TRBV6-1; CDR3 protein: CASSRTGGVIEKLFF
J gene: TRBJ2-2; D gene: TRBD1; CDR3 length: 15; V gene: TRBV4-1; CDR3 protein: CASSQNQQGTGELFF
J gene: TRBJ2-5; D gene: -; CDR3 length: 15; V gene: TRBV7-9; CDR3 protein: CASSLSGWAQETQYF
J gene: TRBJ2-1; D gene: TRBD2; CDR3 length: 16; V gene: TRBV9; CDR3 protein: CASSPLGTSGRVEQFF
J gene: TRBJ2-7; D gene: TRBD2; CDR3 length: 19; V gene: TRBV5-4; CDR3 protein: CASSDRLAGGPWGFDEQYF
J gene: TRBJ2-1; D gene: -; CDR3 length: 16; V gene: TRBV5-4; CDR3 protein: CASSPGGGFMRNEQFF